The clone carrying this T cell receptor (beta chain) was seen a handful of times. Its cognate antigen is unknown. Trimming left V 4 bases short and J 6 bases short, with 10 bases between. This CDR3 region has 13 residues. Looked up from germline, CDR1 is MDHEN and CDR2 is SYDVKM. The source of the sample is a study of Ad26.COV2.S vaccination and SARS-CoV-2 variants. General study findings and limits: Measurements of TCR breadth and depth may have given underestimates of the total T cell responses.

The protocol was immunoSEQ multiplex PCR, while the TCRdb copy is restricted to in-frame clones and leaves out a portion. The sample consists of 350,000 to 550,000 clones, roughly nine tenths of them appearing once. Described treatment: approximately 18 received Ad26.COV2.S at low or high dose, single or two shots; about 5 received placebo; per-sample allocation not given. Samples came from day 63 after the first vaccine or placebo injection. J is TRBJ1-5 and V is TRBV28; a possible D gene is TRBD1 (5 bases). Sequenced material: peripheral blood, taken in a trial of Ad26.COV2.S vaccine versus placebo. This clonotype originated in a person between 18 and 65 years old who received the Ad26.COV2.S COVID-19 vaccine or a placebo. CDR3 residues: CASSSWGLQPQHF. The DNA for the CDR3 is TGTGCCAGCAGTTCCTGGGGCCTTCAGCCCCAGCATTTT.